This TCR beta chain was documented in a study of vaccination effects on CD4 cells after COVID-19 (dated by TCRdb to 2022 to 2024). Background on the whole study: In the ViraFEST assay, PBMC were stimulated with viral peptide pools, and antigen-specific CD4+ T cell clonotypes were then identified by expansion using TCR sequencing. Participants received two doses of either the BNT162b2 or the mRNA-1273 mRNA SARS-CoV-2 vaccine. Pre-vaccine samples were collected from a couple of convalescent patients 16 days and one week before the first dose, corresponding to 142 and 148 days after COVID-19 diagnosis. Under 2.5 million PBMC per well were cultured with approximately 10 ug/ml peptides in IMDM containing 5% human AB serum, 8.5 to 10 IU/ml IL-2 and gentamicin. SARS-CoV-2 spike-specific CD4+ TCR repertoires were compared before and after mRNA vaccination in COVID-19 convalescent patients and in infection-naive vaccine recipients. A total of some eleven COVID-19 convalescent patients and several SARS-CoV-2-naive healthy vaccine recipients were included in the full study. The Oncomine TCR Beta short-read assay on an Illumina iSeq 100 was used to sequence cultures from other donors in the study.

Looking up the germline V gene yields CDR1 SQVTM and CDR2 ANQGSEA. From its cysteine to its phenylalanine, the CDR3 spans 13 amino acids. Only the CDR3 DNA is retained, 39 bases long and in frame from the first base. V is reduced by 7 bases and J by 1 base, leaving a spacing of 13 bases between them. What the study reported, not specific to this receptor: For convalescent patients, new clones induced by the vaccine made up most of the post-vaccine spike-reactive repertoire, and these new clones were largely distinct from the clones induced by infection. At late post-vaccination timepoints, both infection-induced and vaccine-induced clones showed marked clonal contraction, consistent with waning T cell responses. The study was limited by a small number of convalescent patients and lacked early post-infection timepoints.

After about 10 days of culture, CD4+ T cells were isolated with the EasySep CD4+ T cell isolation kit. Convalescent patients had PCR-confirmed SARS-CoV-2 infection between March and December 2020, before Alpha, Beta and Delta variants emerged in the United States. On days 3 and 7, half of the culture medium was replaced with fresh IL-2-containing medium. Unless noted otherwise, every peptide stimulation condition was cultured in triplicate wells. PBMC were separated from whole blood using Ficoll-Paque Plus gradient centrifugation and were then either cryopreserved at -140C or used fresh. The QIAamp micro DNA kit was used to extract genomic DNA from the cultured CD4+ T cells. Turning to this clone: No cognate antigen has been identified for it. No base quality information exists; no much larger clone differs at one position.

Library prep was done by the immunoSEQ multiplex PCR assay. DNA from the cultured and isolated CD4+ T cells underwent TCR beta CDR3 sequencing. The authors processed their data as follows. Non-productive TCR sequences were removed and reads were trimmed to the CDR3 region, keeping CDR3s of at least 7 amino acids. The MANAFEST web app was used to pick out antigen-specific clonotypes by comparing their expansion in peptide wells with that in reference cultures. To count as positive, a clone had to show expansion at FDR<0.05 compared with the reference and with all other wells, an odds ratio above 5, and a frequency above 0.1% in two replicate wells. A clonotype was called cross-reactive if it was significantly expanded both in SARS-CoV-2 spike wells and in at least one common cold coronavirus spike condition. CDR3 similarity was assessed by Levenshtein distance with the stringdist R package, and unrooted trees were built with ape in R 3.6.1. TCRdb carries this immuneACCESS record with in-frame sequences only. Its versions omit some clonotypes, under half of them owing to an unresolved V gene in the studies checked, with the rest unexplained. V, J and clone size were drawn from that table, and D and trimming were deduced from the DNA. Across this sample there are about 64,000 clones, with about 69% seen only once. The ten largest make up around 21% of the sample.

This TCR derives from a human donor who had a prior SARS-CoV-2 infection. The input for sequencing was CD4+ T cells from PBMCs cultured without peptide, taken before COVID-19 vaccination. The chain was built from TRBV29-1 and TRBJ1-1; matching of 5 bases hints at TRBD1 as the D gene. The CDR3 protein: CSARRGSNTEAFF. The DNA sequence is TGCAGCGCGAGAAGGGGCTCGAACACTGAAGCTTTCTTT.